This T cell receptor beta chain was sequenced for a study of T-cell reconstitution after alpha-beta-depleted transplantation in children. CDR1 and CDR2 from the germline V gene are MNHEY and SMNVEV (reference sequence). J was trimmed by 4 bases and V by 5 bases; bases with no gene match: 11. The CDR3 is 17 amino acids. Preparation of the TCRbeta library used unique molecular identifiers. TCRdb ran MiXCR on the PCR reads and lists one entry per CDR3 protein. The top ten hold approximately 5% of the sample, which has a few hundred thousand distinct CDR3 sequences, 11% seen once. This clonotype has only a few counts.

This receptor was taken from a human donor who donated a stem cell graft to a child with acute myeloid leukemia. This chain connects TRBV27 to TRBJ2-2; TRBD2 matches at 9 bases. The sample here was PBMCs from the stem cell graft donor, taken from the stem cell graft. The CDR3 DNA sequence: TGTGCCAGCAGTCCGTTCGGGGCTAGCGGGATCACCGGGGAGCTGTTTTTT. This sequence encodes CASSPFGASGITGELFF.